These 26 T cell receptor beta chains came from one sample sequenced in a study of cytomegalovirus exposure and HLA in healthy donors. The study ran its PCR with 60 Vbeta and 13 Jbeta primers. Some clones are missing from TCRdb's copy, which holds only in-frame ones; the method was immunoSEQ multiplex PCR. The sample shows about 180,000 clones, approximately 80% of them seen only once. What was sequenced was PBMCs. The receptor source for this set is a woman aged 45-65 years in good health and CMV-seronegative.

The rearrangement uses TRBV5-1 and TRBJ2-3; 7 bases align to TRBD1. J lost 2 bases, V lost 4 bases, and 7 bases had no gene match. This CDR3 spans 15 amino acids. CDR1 SGHRS and CDR2 YFSETQ come from the germline V gene. The CDR3 reads CASSLDRAITDTQYF. CDR3 nucleotide sequence: TGCGCCAGCAGCCTCGACAGGGCCATCACAGATACGCAGTATTTT.

The table lists this clone with a count of one. The chain recombines TRBV9 with TRBJ1-1, with a possible D match to TRBD1 (5 bases). Germline V gene lookup returns CDR1 SGDLS and CDR2 YYNGEE. Deletions cut 0 bases from V and 8 bases from J, with 8 bases between. CDR3 length: 12 amino acids. CDR3 sequence reads: CASSVAGGEAFF. CDR3 sequence (DNA): TGTGCCAGCAGCGTAGCGGGGGGGGAAGCTTTCTTT.

As regards this clone: One end of the junction fails to match germline, which may point to a read error. J is TRBJ2-7 and V is TRBV29-1, with 10 bases identical to TRBD1. Germline CDR1 and CDR2: SQVTM and ANQGSEA. CDR3 size: 14 residues. The CDR3 region is CSVEGTGEAYEQYF. The DNA for the CDR3 is TGCAGCGTGGAAGGGACAGGGGAGGCCTACGAGCAGTACTTC.

The chain combines TRBV9 with TRBJ2-5, with 7 bases that match TRBD2. TRBJ2-7 matches the DNA end more closely, so the J call is doubtful. Per germline, CDR1 SGDLS and CDR2 YYNGEE. The CDR3 is 14 residues long. The CDR3 sequence is CASSVTSSNHEQYF. CDR3 nucleotides: TGTGCCAGCAGCGTGACTAGCTCCAACCACGAGCAGTACTTC.

The chain uses TRBV29-1 and TRBJ2-3; 7 bases are a match to TRBD1. V was clipped by 5 bases and J by 0 bases; unmatched bases: 5. This CDR3 has 14 amino acids. Germline-derived CDR1 and CDR2 are SQVTM and ANQGSEA. Here the CDR3 DNA reads TGCAGCGTTCGGGGACAGACTAGCACAGATACGCAGTATTTT. Translated: CSVRGQTSTDTQYF.

The V and J genes are TRBV11-1 and TRBJ2-1, with 9 bases aligning to TRBD1. CDR3 length: 14 residues. The germline V gene encodes CDR1 SGHAT and CDR2 FQDESV (reference sequence). The junction had 5 bases not matched to a gene; V was cut back by 3 bases and J by 8 bases. DNA for the CDR3: TGTGCCAGCAGCTTCGGGACAGGGACTCATGAGCAGTTCTTC. This encodes CASSFGTGTHEQFF. The variable domain in full, with the rest retrieved from reference TRBV11-1 and TRBJ2-1, is EAEVAQSPRYKITEKSQAVAFWCDPISGHATLYWYRQILGQGPELLVQFQDESVVDDSQLPKDRFSAERLKGVDSTLKIQPAELGDSAMYLCASSFGTGTHEQFFGPGTRLTVL.

CDR3 loop: CASSGLAGVGEQYF. In nucleotides, the CDR3 is TGTGCCAGCTCAGGACTAGCGGGAGTAGGGGAGCAGTACTTC. The V gene is TRBV7-6, the J gene TRBJ2-7, with 13 bases that match TRBD2. The germline gives CDR1 SGHVS, CDR2 FNYEAQ. The V and J ends lost 8 bases and 7 bases, in that order; junction bases with no gene match: 8. The CDR3 runs to 14 residues.

V gene TRBV7-9 combines with J gene TRBJ2-3, with D perhaps matching TRBD1 (5 bases). V dropped 5 bases and J dropped 0 bases, with 6 bases sitting between them. CDR1 and CDR2 (germline): SEHNR, FQNEAQ (reference sequence). This CDR3 is 13 amino acids long. In DNA, the CDR3 is TGTGCCAGCAGCCAGGGTAGCACAGATACGCAGTATTTT. It specifies CASSQGSTDTQYF.

This clone was recorded only once. The chain carries TRBV28 and TRBJ2-2, with D possibly matching TRBD1 (6 bases). Germline V gene data show CDR1 as MDHEN and CDR2 as SYDVKM. The V end was cut by 4 bases, the J end by 6 bases, with 9 bases between. This CDR3 comprises 13 residues. In nucleotides, the CDR3 is TGTGCCAGCAGTTGGACAGCCCCCGGGGAGCTGTTTTTT. It is translated as CASSWTAPGELFF.

The gene calls are TRBV19 and TRBJ2-7; maybe TRBD2 (5 bases). CDR3 length: 15 amino acids. V was cut by 7 bases and J by 4 bases, with 20 bases left in between. Germline lookup yields CDR1 LNHDA and CDR2 SQIVND (reference sequence). The CDR3 DNA reads as TGTGCCAGTAAATGGAGAACGGGGTCCCCTTACGAGCAGTACTTC. This sequence encodes CASKWRTGSPYEQYF.

The chain couples TRBV5-1 to TRBJ2-7, with a weak D call TRBD2 (5 bases). V gave up 4 bases and J gave up 4 bases, with 18 bases separating them. Germline V gene data show CDR1 as SGHRS and CDR2 as YFSETQ. The CDR3 is 15 amino acids. The CDR3 loop is CASSPGYGPSYEQYF. In DNA form, the CDR3 reads TGCGCCAGCAGCCCGGGGTATGGGCCCTCATACGAGCAGTACTTC.

The chain employs TRBV30 and TRBJ2-5; D gene uncertain. The V gene's germline CDR1 is GTSNPN and CDR2 SVGIG (reference sequence). Trimming shortened V by 3 bases and J by 2 bases, and 13 bases separated the two germline ends. The CDR3 length is 14 residues. CDR3 sequence (DNA): TGTGCCTGGAGATCGCGTAGTCGGCAAGAGACCCAGTACTTC. Translating gives CAWRSRSRQETQYF.

This chain uses TRBV5-1 with TRBJ2-1; TRBD1 aligns across 7 bases. The J segment lost 6 bases and the V segment lost 4 bases, leaving 7 bases of the junction unmatched. CDR1 is SGHRS and CDR2 is YFSETQ in the germline V gene. This CDR3 spans 14 amino acids. Here the CDR3 DNA reads TGCGCCAGCAGCCTGGGGACAGAAACCAATGAGCAGTTCTTC. Protein: CASSLGTETNEQFF.

The rearrangement links TRBV5-4 to TRBJ2-5; D remains ambiguous. CDR3 size: 13 residues. In germline, CDR1 is SGHNT, CDR2 YYREEE (reference sequence). Between the trimmed V and J ends, which lost 1 base and 2 bases, there was a span of 6 bases. The CDR3 loop reads CASSLRQQETQYF. The CDR3 DNA follows: TGTGCCAGCAGCTTGAGACAACAAGAGACCCAGTACTTC.

The V and J genes are TRBV5-1 and TRBJ2-5, with 10 positions matching TRBD2. Trimming cost V 5 bases and J 0 bases; bases outside gene matches: 4. The CDR3 spans 15 residues. From germline, CDR1 is SGHRS and CDR2 YFSETQ. DNA for the CDR3: TGCGCCAGCAGACAGCGGGGGGGCGACCAAGAGACCCAGTACTTC. The encoded protein is CASRQRGGDQETQYF.

This clone occurred once. The chain links TRBV18 to TRBJ2-5; TRBD1 is a possible D gene (6 bases). The J call could be wrong; TRBJ2-7 is a better fit for the DNA end. The CDR3 has 15 amino acids. Germline-derived CDR1 and CDR2 are KGHSH and LQKENI. In DNA form, the CDR3 reads TGTGCCAGCTCACCACCGCCGGGACAACCTTACGAGCAGTACTTC. It translates to CASSPPPGQPYEQYF.

The genes are TRBV30 and TRBJ2-1, with TRBD2 as a possible D gene (6 bases). This CDR3 is built from 14 residues. V was clipped by 4 bases and J by 9 bases, with 19 bases between them. CDR1 and CDR2 from the germline V gene are GTSNPN and SVGIG (reference sequence). CDR3 in amino acids: CAWTATSLVTEQFF. The DNA of the CDR3 is TGTGCCTGGACCGCGACTAGTTTGGTCACTGAGCAGTTCTTC.

The V gene is TRBV19, the J gene TRBJ2-3, with 10 bases matching TRBD2. The CDR3 spans 21 residues. The germline V gene has CDR1 LNHDA and CDR2 SQIVND (reference sequence). The ends lost 5 bases at V and 2 bases at J; junction bases unmatched: 22. Here the CDR3 reads CASSLKRGGLWARNNTDTQYF. In DNA form, the CDR3 reads TGTGCCAGTAGTCTAAAGCGGGGGGGTCTTTGGGCCAGAAACAACACAGATACGCAGTATTTT.

This clone was seen a few times. The chain carries TRBV7-2 and TRBJ2-7, with 9 bases that match TRBD1. V lost 1 base and J lost 2; bases outside the gene matches: 6. Germline V gene lookup returns CDR1 SGHTA and CDR2 FQGNSA. CDR3 length: 16 residues. The CDR3 bases are TGTGCCAGCAGCTTAGGTCTTACAGGGGGCGCCTACGAGCAGTACTTC. Residues: CASSLGLTGGAYEQYF.

This chain connects TRBV7-2 to TRBJ1-2; no definite D call. The germline V and J ends were trimmed by 4 bases and 4 bases, with 10 bases remaining between them. Germline V gene sequence: CDR1 SGHTA, CDR2 FQGNSA. The CDR3 has 13 amino acids. The chain's CDR3 is CASSSDGIYGYTF. For the CDR3, the DNA is TGTGCCAGCAGCTCCGACGGGATCTATGGCTACACCTTC.

This rearrangement joins TRBV11-2 to TRBJ2-3, with TRBD2 matching 9 bases. Germline CDR1 SGHAT, CDR2 FQNNGV. There are 16 residues in the CDR3. The trim removed 1 base at V and 7 bases at J, leaving 9 bases unmatched. CDR3 residues: CASSLGWRGGLYTQYF. The CDR3 DNA reads as TGTGCCAGCAGCTTAGGTTGGCGGGGGGGCCTTTATACGCAGTATTTT.

The V gene is TRBV5-1, the J gene TRBJ2-3; possibly TRBD2 for D (6 bases). The length of the CDR3 is 14 residues. Trimming pared 4 bases from V and 2 bases from J, leaving 11 bases between. Germline CDR1 and CDR2: SGHRS and YFSETQ. The CDR3 is CASSIADLTDTQYF. Written as DNA, the CDR3 is TGCGCCAGCAGCATAGCGGACCTCACAGATACGCAGTATTTT.

The chain links TRBV28 to TRBJ2-7, with 10 bases fitting TRBD2. V shed 4 bases and J 2 bases; nucleotides not matched to a gene: 11. This CDR3 is 17 amino acids long. Germline values: CDR1 MDHEN, CDR2 SYDVKM. CDR3 in amino acids: CASSSGLAASYPYEQYF. As DNA, the CDR3 is TGTGCCAGCAGTTCCGGACTAGCGGCGTCTTATCCCTACGAGCAGTACTTC.

The chain uses TRBV13 and TRBJ1-1; D is possibly TRBD1 (5 bases). Germline V lookup: CDR1 PRHDT, CDR2 FYEKMQ (reference sequence). V was clipped by 5 bases and J by 0 bases, with 13 bases between them. This CDR3 comprises 15 residues. The CDR3 nucleotides are TGTGCCAGCAGCCAAAACAGGATAATGAACACTGAAGCTTTCTTT. The encoded protein is CASSQNRIMNTEAFF.

This clone came up once. The J gene is TRBJ2-2, the V gene TRBV2, with D uncertain. This CDR3 contains 12 residues. CDR1 and CDR2 (germline): SNHLY, FYNNEI. V was clipped by 7 bases and J by 7 bases, with 10 bases between them. CDR3 sequence reads: CASILLDGELFF. DNA of the CDR3: TGTGCCAGCATTCTGTTAGACGGGGAGCTGTTTTTT.

The chain recombines TRBV27 with TRBJ2-7, with 9 bases matching TRBD1. CDR3 length: 15 amino acids. From germline, CDR1 is MNHEY and CDR2 SMNVEV (reference sequence). Trimming cost V 5 bases and J 2 bases; bases outside gene matches: 7. The CDR3 DNA reads as TGTGCCAGCAGTCTCCGGGACAGGGCAACCTACGAGCAGTACTTC. Its translation: CASSLRDRATYEQYF.